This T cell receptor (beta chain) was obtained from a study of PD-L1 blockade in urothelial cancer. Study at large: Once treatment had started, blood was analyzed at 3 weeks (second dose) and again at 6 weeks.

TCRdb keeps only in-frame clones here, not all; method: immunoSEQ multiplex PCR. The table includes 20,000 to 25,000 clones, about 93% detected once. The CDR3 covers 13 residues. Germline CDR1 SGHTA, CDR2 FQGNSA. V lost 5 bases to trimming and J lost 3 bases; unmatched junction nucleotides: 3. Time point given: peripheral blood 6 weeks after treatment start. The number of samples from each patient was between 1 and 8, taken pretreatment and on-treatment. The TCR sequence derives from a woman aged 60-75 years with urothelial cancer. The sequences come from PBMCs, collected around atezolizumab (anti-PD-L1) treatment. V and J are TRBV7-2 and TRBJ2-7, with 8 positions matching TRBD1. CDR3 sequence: CASSLGTGYEQYF. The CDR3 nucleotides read TGTGCCAGCAGCCTCGGGACAGGCTACGAGCAGTACTTC.